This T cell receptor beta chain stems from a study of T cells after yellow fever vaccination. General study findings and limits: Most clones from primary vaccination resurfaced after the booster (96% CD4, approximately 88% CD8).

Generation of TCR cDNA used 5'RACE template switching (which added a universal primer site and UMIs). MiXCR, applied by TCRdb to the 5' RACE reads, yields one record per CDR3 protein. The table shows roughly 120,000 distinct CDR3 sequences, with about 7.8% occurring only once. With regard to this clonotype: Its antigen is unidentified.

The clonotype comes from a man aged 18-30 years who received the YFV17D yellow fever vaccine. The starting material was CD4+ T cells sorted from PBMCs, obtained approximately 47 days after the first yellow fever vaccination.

The CDR3 nucleotides are TGTGCCAGCAGCCCTACCAGGGTGCCGCAGCCCCAGCATTTT. It specifies CASSPTRVPQPQHF. V is TRBV7-2 and J is TRBJ1-5; tentative D call: TRBD1 (5 bases). This CDR3 has 14 residues. From germline, CDR1 is SGHTA and CDR2 FQGNSA. The V end was cut by 5 bases, the J end by 7 bases, with 15 bases between. Using reference TRBV7-2 and TRBJ1-5 for the parts outside the CDR3, the full variable domain is GAGVSQSPSNKVTEKGKDVELRCDPISGHTALYWYRQSLGQGLEFLIYFQGNSAPDKSGLPSDRFSAERTGGSVSTLTIQRTQQEDSAVYLCASSPTRVPQPQHFGDGTRLSIL.